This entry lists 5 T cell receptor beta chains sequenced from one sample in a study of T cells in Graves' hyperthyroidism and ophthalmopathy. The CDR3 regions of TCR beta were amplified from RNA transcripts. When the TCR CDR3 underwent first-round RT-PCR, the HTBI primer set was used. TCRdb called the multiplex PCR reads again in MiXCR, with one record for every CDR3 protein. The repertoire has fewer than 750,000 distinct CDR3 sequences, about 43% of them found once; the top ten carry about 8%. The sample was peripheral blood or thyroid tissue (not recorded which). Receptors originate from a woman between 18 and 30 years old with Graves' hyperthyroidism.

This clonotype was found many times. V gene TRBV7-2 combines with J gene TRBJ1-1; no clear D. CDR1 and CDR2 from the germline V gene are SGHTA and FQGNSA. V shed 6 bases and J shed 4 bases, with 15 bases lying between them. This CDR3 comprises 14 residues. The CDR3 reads CASRLTAMSTEAFF. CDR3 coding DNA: TGTGCCAGCAGGCTGACCGCGATGAGCACTGAAGCTTTCTTT.

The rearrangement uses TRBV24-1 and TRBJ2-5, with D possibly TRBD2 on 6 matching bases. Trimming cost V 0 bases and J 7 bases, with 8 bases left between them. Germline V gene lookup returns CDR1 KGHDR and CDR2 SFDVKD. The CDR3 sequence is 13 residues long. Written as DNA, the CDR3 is TGTGCCACCAGTGATTTGCGTAGCGGGACCCAGTACTTC. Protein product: CATSDLRSGTQYF.

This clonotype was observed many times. CDR3 DNA sequence: TGTGCCAGCAGTACACAGGGGGCGCGTGAAAAACTGTTTTTT. This encodes CASSTQGAREKLFF. The rearrangement uses TRBV27 and TRBJ1-4, with 9 positions matching TRBD1. Trimming at V came to 5 bases and at J to 7 bases, leaving 5 bases not matched to a gene. There are 14 residues in the CDR3. CDR1 and CDR2 (germline): MNHEY, SMNVEV (reference sequence).

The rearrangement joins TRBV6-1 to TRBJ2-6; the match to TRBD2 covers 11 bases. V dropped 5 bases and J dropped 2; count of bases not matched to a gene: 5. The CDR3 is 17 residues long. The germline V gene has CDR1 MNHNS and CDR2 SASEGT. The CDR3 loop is CASSPRTSGPGANVLTF. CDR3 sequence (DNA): TGTGCCAGCAGTCCTCGGACTAGCGGGCCTGGGGCCAACGTCCTGACTTTC.

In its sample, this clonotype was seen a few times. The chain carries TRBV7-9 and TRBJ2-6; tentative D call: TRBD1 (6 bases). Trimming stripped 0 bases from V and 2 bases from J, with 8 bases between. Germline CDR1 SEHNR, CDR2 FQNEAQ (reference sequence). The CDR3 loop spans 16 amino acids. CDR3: CASSLAGATGANVLTF. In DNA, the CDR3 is TGTGCCAGCAGCTTAGCGGGGGCTACTGGGGCCAACGTCCTGACTTTC.